The next 32 T cell receptor beta chains were all read from a single sample in a study of regulatory T cells in long-lasting Graves disease. Time point noted: newly diagnosed GD, antithyroid drugs for less than 3 months. Isolated PBMC RNA provided the starting material for the TCR library. Investigators prepared the TCR beta libraries by applying iRepertoire HTBI primers and Arm-PCR of CDR3 regions. TCRdb reprocessed the multiplex PCR reads with MiXCR, giving one entry per CDR3 protein. The data hold approximately 230,000 distinct CDR3 sequences, with approximately 20% observed a single time. The material sequenced was peripheral blood mononuclear cells (PBMCs), taken at new diagnosis, from a patient treated with antithyroid drugs. These receptors all come from a female donor with Graves disease.

This clonotype was observed at least ten times. The V and J genes are TRBV19 and TRBJ2-7; D is unresolved. Looked up from germline, CDR1 is LNHDA and CDR2 is SQIVND (reference sequence). The CDR3 consists of 15 residues. V dropped 2 bases and J dropped 1 base, with 12 bases sitting between them. This CDR3 reads CASSISPLKSYEQYF. CDR3 nucleotide sequence: TGTGCCAGTAGTATATCCCCGCTGAAATCCTACGAGCAGTACTTC.

This clonotype was detected ten times or more. The J gene is TRBJ2-7, the V gene TRBV30; 9 bases match TRBD1. Germline loops: CDR1 GTSNPN, CDR2 SVGIG (reference sequence). CDR3 size: 13 residues. V lost 3 bases to trimming and J lost 9 bases; unmatched junction nucleotides: 9. The CDR3 coding sequence is TGTGCCTGGAGGAGGGGACAGGGAGGAGGGCAGTACTTC. Residues: CAWRRGQGGGQYF. Complete variable domain (other parts from reference TRBV30 and TRBJ2-7): SQTIHQWPATLVQPVGSPLSLECTVEGTSNPNLYWYRQAAGRGLQLLFYSVGIGQISSEVPQNLSASRPQDRQFILSSKKLLLSDSGFYLCAWRRGQGGGQYFGPGTRLTVT.

This clonotype was counted at least ten times. The chain recombines TRBV11-1 with TRBJ1-6, with D hard to call. This CDR3 is built from 13 residues. V was cut by 5 bases and J by 8 bases, with 10 bases left in between. Germline assignment: CDR1 SGHAT and CDR2 FQDESV (reference sequence). CDR3 sequence (DNA): TGTGCCAGCAGCACGATAGAGGATTCACCCCTCCACTTT. Encoded protein: CASSTIEDSPLHF.

There are a few counts of this clonotype. The CDR3 sequence: CSVLVGGQETQYF. In DNA, the CDR3 is TGCAGCGTTCTCGTAGGGGGGCAGGAGACCCAGTACTTC. The V gene is TRBV29-1, the J gene TRBJ2-5, with D tentatively TRBD1 or TRBD2 (6 bases each). V dropped 5 bases and J dropped 5 bases, with 15 bases sitting between them. Germline-derived CDR1 and CDR2 are SQVTM and ANQGSEA. There are 13 residues in the CDR3.

This clonotype was found many times. The chain employs TRBV18 and TRBJ2-2; D is perhaps TRBD1 or TRBD2 (5 bases each). The V end lost 3 bases, the J end lost 1 base, and 12 bases lay between the germline ends. CDR1 and CDR2 (germline): KGHSH, LQKENI. The CDR3 has 16 amino acids. DNA of the CDR3: TGTGCCAGCTCACCTACCGGGACCTTGAACACCGGGGAGCTGTTTTTT. Translated: CASSPTGTLNTGELFF.

This clonotype showed up just once. The gene calls are TRBV7-9 and TRBJ2-2; a weak D match, TRBD2 (6 bases). The CDR3 contains 15 residues. V was shortened by 5 bases and J by 1 base, with 11 bases between the two germline ends. Germline CDR1 and CDR2: SEHNR and FQNEAQ (reference sequence). CDR3 protein: CASSRDWLNTGELFF. For the CDR3, the DNA is TGTGCCAGCAGCCGGGACTGGTTGAACACCGGGGAGCTGTTTTTT.

This clonotype was seen ten or more times. J is TRBJ2-2 and V is TRBV2; D remains ambiguous. The CDR3 runs to 13 residues. V was shortened by 2 bases and J by 7 bases, with 8 bases between the two germline ends. In germline, CDR1 is SNHLY, CDR2 FYNNEI. Here the CDR3 reads CASSESGYGELFF. The CDR3 bases are TGTGCCAGCAGTGAATCTGGGTACGGGGAGCTGTTTTTT. Supplemented by reference TRBV2 and TRBJ2-2, the full variable domain reads EPEVTQTPSHQVTQMGQEVILRCVPISNHLYFYWYRQILGQKVEFLVSFYNNEISEKSEIFDDQFSVERPDGSNFTLKIRSTKLEDSAMYFCASSESGYGELFFGEGSRLTVL.

At least ten counts were recorded for this clonotype. J is TRBJ2-7 and V is TRBV10-2; D not resolved. V gave up 2 bases and J gave up 3 bases, with 8 bases separating them. Germline values: CDR1 WSHSY, CDR2 SAAADI. CDR3 length equals 13 residues. CDR3 bases: TGCGCCAGCAGTGAGGGGCTGGACTACGAGCAGTACTTC. Translated, it gives CASSEGLDYEQYF.

V gene TRBV14 combines with J gene TRBJ2-7; D not resolved. The CDR3 runs to 13 residues. Germline V gene sequence: CDR1 SGHDN, CDR2 FVKESK. Trimming removed 1 base at V and 2 bases at J, with 6 bases between. CDR3 loop: CASSQVAAYEQYF. The CDR3 DNA reads TGTGCCAGCAGCCAAGTCGCGGCCTACGAGCAGTACTTC. Based on the CDR3 plus reference TRBV14 and TRBJ2-7, the full variable domain is EAGVTQFPSHSVIEKGQTVTLRCDPISGHDNLYWYRRVMGKEIKFLLHFVKESKQDESGMPNNRFLAERTGGTYSTLKVQPAELEDSGVYFCASSQVAAYEQYFGPGTRLTVT.

This clonotype was seen at least ten times. V is TRBV10-2 and J is TRBJ2-7; 12 bases fit TRBD2. After removal of 2 bases from V and 3 bases from J, the junction contained 17 bases not matched to a gene. This CDR3 contains 20 residues. The germline V gene encodes CDR1 WSHSY and CDR2 SAAADI. The CDR3 here is CASSEPWRASGRDSSYEQYF. The CDR3 DNA sequence: TGCGCCAGCAGTGAGCCTTGGCGGGCTAGCGGGAGGGATTCGAGCTACGAGCAGTACTTC.

The CDR3 is CSASRRGTEAFF. The DNA of the CDR3 is TGCAGTGCTTCCCGCCGGGGCACTGAAGCTTTCTTT. The J gene is TRBJ1-1, the V gene TRBV20-1; D gene uncertain. Germline V lookup: CDR1 DFQATT, CDR2 SNEGSKA (reference sequence). V shed 5 bases and J shed 4 bases, with 11 bases lying between them. The CDR3 is made up of 12 amino acids.

This clonotype came up many times. The genes are TRBV28 and TRBJ1-4; maybe TRBD1 (6 bases). The V end was cut by 6 bases, the J end by 0 bases, with 8 bases between. The CDR3 has 14 residues. Germline CDR1 MDHEN, CDR2 SYDVKM. CDR3 loop: CASRTGTTNEKLFF. As DNA, the CDR3 is TGTGCCAGCAGAACAGGGACAACTAATGAAAAACTGTTTTTT.

The rearrangement uses TRBV7-9 and TRBJ1-5, with D unclear. Trimming stripped 6 bases from V and 4 bases from J, with 19 bases between. In germline, CDR1 is SEHNR, CDR2 FQNEAQ (reference sequence). The CDR3 runs 16 residues. This chain's CDR3 is CASRVGGAHPNQPQHF. CDR3 coding DNA: TGTGCCAGCAGGGTAGGTGGAGCCCATCCAAATCAGCCCCAGCATTTT.

There are many counts of this clonotype. One base separates it from a far larger clone, so it is likely a read error. This chain uses TRBV11-2 with TRBJ2-1; D is perhaps TRBD2 (6 bases). Matching the DNA end better, TRBJ2-5 makes the J call doubtful. CDR3 length: 15 amino acids. CDR1 and CDR2 from the germline V gene are SGHAT and FQNNGV. The CDR3, as DNA: TGTGCCAGCAGTTATGTTAGCGGCGCCCAAGAGACCCAGTACTTC. This codes for CASSYVSGAQETQYF.

J is TRBJ1-2 and V is TRBV12-3 or TRBV12-4, with D unresolved. V lost 4 bases and J 4 bases, leaving 19 bases between the germline ends. The CDR3 totals 16 residues. CDR3 nucleotides: TGTGCCAGCAGTTCGTCTTTCGAGGGTCTTAGCTATGGCTACACCTTC. Its protein is CASSSSFEGLSYGYTF.

Many counts were recorded for this clonotype. The V gene is TRBV9, the J gene TRBJ1-4; D unclear. CDR1 is SGDLS and CDR2 is YYNGEE in the germline V gene. V gave up 0 bases and J gave up 13 bases, with 19 bases separating them. The CDR3 runs to 15 residues. The CDR3 here is CASSVDYRLEDGLFF. The CDR3 nucleotides are TGTGCCAGCAGCGTAGACTACCGGCTAGAGGATGGACTGTTTTTT. Combining the CDR3 with reference TRBV9 and TRBJ1-4 gives the whole variable domain DSGVTQTPKHLITATGQRVTLRCSPRSGDLSVYWYQQSLDQGLQFLIQYYNGEERAKGNILERFSAQQFPDLHSELNLSSLELGDSALYFCASSVDYRLEDGLFFGSGTQLSVL.

This clonotype appeared a few times. The V and J genes are TRBV18 and TRBJ2-1; D perhaps matches TRBD2 (5 bases). The ends were cut back, 2 bases at V and 4 bases at J, with 9 bases in the middle. The germline V gene has CDR1 KGHSH and CDR2 LQKENI. The CDR3 covers 14 residues. The CDR3 DNA follows: TGTGCCAGCTCACCAGGTTCGGGATACAATGAGCAGTTCTTC. Protein: CASSPGSGYNEQFF. Combining the CDR3 with reference TRBV18 and TRBJ2-1 gives the whole variable domain NAGVMQNPRHLVRRRGQEARLRCSPMKGHSHVYWYRQLPEEGLKFMVYLQKENIIDESGMPKERFSAEFPKEGPSILRIQQVVRGDSAAYFCASSPGSGYNEQFFGPGTRLTVL.

The chain combines TRBV7-2 with TRBJ2-7, with 12 bases identical to TRBD2. Per germline, CDR1 SGHTA and CDR2 FQGNSA. J was trimmed by 4 bases and V by 6 bases; bases with no gene match: 10. The CDR3 covers 16 residues. The CDR3 here is CASSTPSGRAGYEQYF. In DNA form, the CDR3 reads TGTGCCAGCAGTACCCCTAGCGGGAGGGCCGGGTACGAGCAGTACTTC.

This clonotype was seen at least ten times. The J gene is TRBJ1-2, the V gene TRBV28; maybe TRBD1 (6 bases). The CDR3 covers 14 residues. Trimming stripped 5 bases from V and 2 bases from J, with 12 bases between. Germline loops: CDR1 MDHEN, CDR2 SYDVKM. Here the CDR3 DNA reads TGTGCCAGCAGTCTTGGACAGATCAACTATGGCTACACCTTC. Translating it yields CASSLGQINYGYTF.

At least ten counts were recorded for this clonotype. The chain links TRBV7-2 to TRBJ1-1, with 8 nucleotides matching TRBD1. Per germline, CDR1 SGHTA and CDR2 FQGNSA. This CDR3 has 15 residues. V shed 5 bases and J 11 bases; nucleotides not matched to a gene: 16. The CDR3 region is CASSLDSDRARLAFF. DNA of the CDR3: TGTGCCAGCAGCCTCGACTCGGACAGGGCCCGTTTGGCTTTCTTT. Drawing the rest from reference TRBV7-2 and TRBJ1-1, the complete variable domain is GAGVSQSPSNKVTEKGKDVELRCDPISGHTALYWYRQSLGQGLEFLIYFQGNSAPDKSGLPSDRFSAERTGGSVSTLTIQRTQQEDSAVYLCASSLDSDRARLAFFGQGTRLTVV.

This clonotype was recorded at least ten times. Given the absence of the conserved phenylalanine or tryptophan at the CDR3 end, a read error is likely. Because the CDR3's place on the DNA is in doubt, the DNA is left out and the CDR3 is given as listed by TCRdb. This chain joins TRBV18 and TRBJ2-3. Germline V gene data show CDR1 as KGHSH and CDR2 as LQKENI. From its first to its last residue, the CDR3 has 18 amino acids. CDR3 region: CASSPDSAVAQIRSMGSG.

Many counts were recorded for this clonotype. The V gene is TRBV28, the J gene TRBJ1-2, with TRBD1 as a possible D gene (5 bases). The CDR3 spans 15 residues. The germline V gene encodes CDR1 MDHEN and CDR2 SYDVKM. V was shortened by 2 bases and J by 5 bases, with 15 bases between the two germline ends. DNA for the CDR3: TGTGCCAGCAGTTTAGGCACGGGGACGGAGTATGGCTACACCTTC. Its translation is CASSLGTGTEYGYTF.

V and J are TRBV5-6 and TRBJ1-1; 8 positions match TRBD1. The germline gives CDR1 SGHDT, CDR2 YYEEEE. The CDR3 totals 14 residues. V lost 5 bases, J lost 6 bases, and 9 bases stayed unmatched. The CDR3 loop reads CASRHRQGMSEAFF. In DNA form, the CDR3 reads TGTGCCAGCAGACATCGACAGGGGATGTCTGAAGCTTTCTTT.

The CDR3 DNA reads as TGTGCCAGCAGCAAGAGGGACAGGGGGCGGGAGACCCAGTACTTC. This codes for CASSKRDRGRETQYF. The chain employs TRBV11-1 and TRBJ2-5; 12 bases match TRBD1. Looked up from germline, CDR1 is SGHAT and CDR2 is FQDESV (reference sequence). V trimming: 5 bases; J trimming: 5 bases; junction bases outside the gene matches: 6. This CDR3 contains 15 residues.

There are many counts of this clonotype. This sequence joins TRBV20-1 and TRBJ2-1; no definite D call. Trimming pared 6 bases from V and 10 bases from J, leaving 16 bases between. CDR3 length equals 12 residues. Germline CDR1 reads DFQATT; CDR2 reads SNEGSKA (reference sequence). CDR3 amino acids: CSAGPVVGEQFF. The DNA of the CDR3 is TGCAGTGCCGGGCCCGTAGTCGGCGAGCAGTTCTTC.

The genes are TRBV20-1 and TRBJ2-1, with 8 bases identical to TRBD2. The CDR3 sequence is 17 residues long. In germline, CDR1 is DFQATT, CDR2 SNEGSKA (reference sequence). The junction had 11 bases not matched to a gene; V was cut back by 4 bases and J by 0 bases. CDR3 sequence reads: CSANRLATRNSYNEQFF. In nucleotides, the CDR3 is TGCAGTGCTAACCGACTAGCGACCCGGAACTCCTACAATGAGCAGTTCTTC.

J is TRBJ1-1 and V is TRBV6-2 or TRBV6-3; 8 bases align to TRBD1. CDR3 size: 12 residues. CDR1 MNHEY and CDR2 SVGEGT come from the germline V gene. Germline trimming cut 5 bases from V and 9 bases from J; bases unmatched to any gene: 5. CDR3 sequence reads: CASSQQGGKAFF. CDR3 DNA sequence: TGTGCCAGCAGTCAACAGGGGGGTAAAGCTTTCTTT.

This clonotype was recorded at least ten times. CDR3 loop: CASSADREGDQPQHF. As DNA, the CDR3 is TGTGCCAGCAGTGCTGACAGGGAAGGAGATCAGCCCCAGCATTTT. V usage is TRBV2 and J usage is TRBJ1-5; 7 nucleotides agree with TRBD1. This CDR3 comprises 15 residues. Germline CDR1 reads SNHLY; CDR2 reads FYNNEI. The trim removed 4 bases at V and 5 bases at J, leaving 8 bases unmatched.

The genes are TRBV4-2 and TRBJ2-1; the match to TRBD1 covers 12 bases. J gave up 7 bases and V 0 bases, and 7 bases lay outside the gene matches. The germline V gene encodes CDR1 LGHNA and CDR2 YNFKEQ. The CDR3 contains 17 residues. CDR3 DNA sequence: TGTGCCAGCAGCCAAGAAGGGACAGGGGGCGCGAGAAATGAGCAGTTCTTC. Residues: CASSQEGTGGARNEQFF.

This clonotype came up many times. The chain links TRBV2 to TRBJ1-4, with TRBD1 as a possible D gene (6 bases). Trimming stripped 7 bases from V and 5 bases from J, with 20 bases between. Germline V gene lookup returns CDR1 SNHLY and CDR2 FYNNEI. The CDR3 loop spans 16 amino acids. The CDR3 nucleotides are TGTGCCAGCACCTGGGGGCGCGGGGGTTTAAATGAAAAACTGTTTTTT. It codes for CASTWGRGGLNEKLFF.

The V call is TRBV27, the J call TRBJ2-1; 12 bases fit TRBD2. The CDR3 is 16 residues long. With 0 bases clipped from V and 7 bases from J, the junction kept 4 bases outside the gene matches. In germline, CDR1 is MNHEY, CDR2 SMNVEV (reference sequence). The CDR3 reads CASSLSILAGGNEQFF. CDR3 coding DNA: TGTGCCAGCAGTTTATCGATACTAGCGGGAGGTAATGAGCAGTTCTTC.

Many counts were recorded for this clonotype. V usage is TRBV11-3 and J usage is TRBJ1-1; 9 bases are a match to TRBD1. CDR3 length: 16 residues. CDR1 is SGHNT and CDR2 is YENEEA in the germline V gene. With 4 bases clipped from V and 1 base from J, the junction kept 7 bases outside the gene matches. CDR3 sequence: CASSSPGTGTNTEAFF. CDR3 DNA: TGTGCCAGCAGCTCGCCAGGGACAGGGACGAACACTGAAGCTTTCTTT.